The 32 T cell receptor beta chains reported below all come from one sample, sequenced in a study of T cell responses to AZD1222 COVID-19 vaccine. Here immunoSEQ multiplex PCR was the method, and the copy in TCRdb shows in-frame clones only, minus some. The profile covers approximately 300,000 clones, with around 93% appearing a single time and 0.55% taken by the ten largest. Material: peripheral blood, obtained 28 days after the second AZD1222 dose. The source of these receptors is an adult who received the AZD1222 COVID-19 vaccine.

The table lists this clone with a count of one. The chain links TRBV28 to TRBJ1-5; the D is unclear. This CDR3 region has 13 residues. Trimming shortened V by 6 bases and J by 1 base, and 7 bases separated the two germline ends. The germline gives CDR1 MDHEN, CDR2 SYDVKM. CDR3 sequence: CASSELSNQPQHF. As DNA, the CDR3 is TGTGCCAGCAGCGAGTTGAGCAATCAGCCCCAGCATTTT.

The chain uses TRBV5-1 and TRBJ1-1; D may be TRBD1 (6 bases). V gave up 4 bases and J gave up 1 base, with 20 bases separating them. Germline V CDR1 and CDR2: SGHRS, YFSETQ. The CDR3 length is 17 residues. The CDR3 region is CASSAGSQGLKNTEAFF. In nucleotides, the CDR3 is TGCGCCAGCAGCGCGGGATCCCAGGGGTTAAAGAACACTGAAGCTTTCTTT.

The rearrangement links TRBV7-3 to TRBJ2-1; D is undetermined. The germline gives CDR1 SGHTA, CDR2 FQGTGA. Trimming removed 2 bases at V and 9 bases at J, with 11 bases between. This CDR3 has 13 residues. CDR3 DNA: TGTGCCAGCAGCTTAGGAAGGTCGGCTGAGCAGTTCTTC. This encodes CASSLGRSAEQFF.

V and J are TRBV7-3 and TRBJ1-5, with a tentative D call TRBD1 (5 bases). The length of the CDR3 is 15 residues. Deletions cut 5 bases from V and 2 bases from J, with 13 bases between. Germline CDR1 SGHTA, CDR2 FQGTGA. This chain's CDR3 is CASSLTGDGNQPQHF. The CDR3 bases are TGTGCCAGCAGCCTGACGGGGGATGGCAATCAGCCCCAGCATTTT.

This clone was counted a single time. The gene calls are TRBV27 and TRBJ1-5; D is unresolved. This CDR3 is built from 15 residues. Germline-derived CDR1 and CDR2 are MNHEY and SMNVEV (reference sequence). Trimming stripped 1 base from V and 0 bases from J, with 7 bases between. The CDR3 sequence: CASSLFGFSNQPQHF. In DNA form, the CDR3 reads TGTGCCAGCAGTTTATTTGGGTTTAGCAATCAGCCCCAGCATTTT.

This clone was found once. The genes are TRBV4-3 and TRBJ2-1; maybe TRBD2 (6 bases). Trimming pared 0 bases from V and 9 bases from J, leaving 12 bases between. In germline, CDR1 is LGHNA, CDR2 YSLEER. The CDR3 contains 14 residues. The CDR3 region is CASSQDIGGTEQFF. The CDR3 region has the DNA TGCGCCAGCAGCCAAGATATAGGCGGGACTGAGCAGTTCTTC.

This chain joins TRBV19 and TRBJ2-7; 10 bases line up with TRBD1. J gave up 2 bases and V 1 base, and 8 bases lay outside the gene matches. Germline V CDR1 and CDR2: LNHDA, SQIVND (reference sequence). There are 17 residues in the CDR3. The CDR3 DNA is TGTGCCAGTAGTATAGGATTAACGGGGACAGGGGCCTACGAGCAGTACTTC. As protein: CASSIGLTGTGAYEQYF.

This clone has just one count. CDR3 coding DNA: TGTGCCAGCGGGGAGAACTTCTACGAGCAGTACTTC. Amino acids: CASGENFYEQYF. This rearrangement joins TRBV6-6 to TRBJ2-7, with a tentative D call TRBD2 (5 bases). Germline CDR1 reads MNHNY; CDR2 reads SVGAGI (reference sequence). The CDR3 consists of 12 residues. V lost 8 bases and J 3 bases, leaving 11 bases between the germline ends.

The chain has TRBV6-4 and TRBJ2-6; a weak D match, TRBD1 (6 bases). The CDR3 contains 14 residues. Germline values: CDR1 MRHNA, CDR2 SNTAGT. V was pared by 8 bases and J by 3 bases, with 11 bases between. This CDR3 is CASGNRDGANVLTF. The CDR3 region has the DNA TGTGCCAGCGGGAACAGGGATGGGGCCAACGTCCTGACTTTC.

The V call is TRBV28, the J call TRBJ1-5, with a tentative D call TRBD1 (5 bases). Germline CDR1 MDHEN, CDR2 SYDVKM. This CDR3 has 13 amino acids. Trimming stripped 8 bases from V and 2 bases from J, with 10 bases between. The CDR3 region has the DNA TGTGCCAGCGGGGGTTGGGGCAATCAGCCCCAGCATTTT. Translation: CASGGWGNQPQHF.

The chain carries TRBV5-1 and TRBJ2-1; D remains ambiguous. CDR3 size: 12 residues. V was trimmed by 0 bases and J by 9 bases, leaving 7 bases between them. Germline V lookup: CDR1 SGHRS, CDR2 YFSETQ. DNA for the CDR3: TGCGCCAGCAGCTTGGGCCCTCCTGAGCAGTTCTTC. This codes for CASSLGPPEQFF.

The chain links TRBV5-1 to TRBJ1-3; D is ambiguous. Germline CDR1 reads SGHRS; CDR2 reads YFSETQ. The CDR3 runs to 14 residues. V was pared by 0 bases and J by 4 bases, with 8 bases between. The CDR3 bases are TGCGCCAGCAGCTTGGGACAAGGGGGAAACACCATATATTTT. It specifies CASSLGQGGNTIYF.

The rearrangement joins TRBV7-3 to TRBJ1-1; 7 bases align to TRBD1. The J segment lost 7 bases and the V segment lost 4 bases, leaving 9 bases of the junction unmatched. Germline V gives CDR1 SGHTA, CDR2 FQGTGA. The CDR3 covers 14 residues. The CDR3 spells CASSSGTAKGEAFF. In DNA form, the CDR3 reads TGTGCCAGCAGCTCGGGGACAGCGAAGGGTGAAGCTTTCTTT.

The table lists this clone with a few counts. The chain couples TRBV3-1 (or the pseudogene TRBV3-2) to TRBJ2-1; 15 bases map to TRBD2. The junction had 7 bases not matched to a gene; V was cut back by 5 bases and J by 8 bases. CDR1 LGHDT and CDR2 YNNKEL come from the germline V gene (reference sequence). The CDR3 consists of 16 residues. The CDR3 protein is CASSSRTSGRVHEQFF. For the CDR3, the DNA is TGTGCCAGCAGCTCTCGGACTAGCGGGAGGGTCCATGAGCAGTTCTTC.

The gene calls are TRBV7-9 and TRBJ1-1, with D unclear. Germline CDR1 and CDR2: SEHNR and FQNEAQ (reference sequence). V lost 6 bases to trimming and J lost 8 bases, with 13 bases between them. This CDR3 contains 12 residues. CDR3 residues: CASSDSGSEAFF. The CDR3 DNA follows: TGTGCCAGCAGTGATTCAGGTTCCGAAGCTTTCTTT.

The chain carries TRBV5-1 and TRBJ1-2, with TRBD1 as a possible D gene (6 bases). V was pared by 5 bases and J by 8 bases, with 22 bases between. The CDR3 runs to 15 residues. CDR1 is SGHRS, CDR2 YFSETQ, per germline. For the CDR3, the DNA is TGCGCCAGCAGTTTGATCCTTACAGGGATTGGGGGCTACACCTTC. Translation gives CASSLILTGIGGYTF.

This sequence joins TRBV23-1 and TRBJ2-7, with D tentatively TRBD1 (6 bases). Being an ORF, TRBV23-1 has a function that is uncertain. CDR3 length: 14 residues. V lost 3 bases and J lost 5, with 14 bases in between. This CDR3 is CASSHTGQLDEQYF. CDR3 DNA: TGCGCCAGCAGTCATACCGGACAGTTGGACGAGCAGTACTTC.

The chain carries TRBV7-3 and TRBJ2-3; D perhaps matches TRBD2 (6 bases). CDR1 and CDR2 from the germline V gene are SGHTA and FQGTGA. The CDR3 covers 13 residues. V was trimmed by 5 bases and J by 2 bases, leaving 8 bases between them. DNA of the CDR3: TGTGCCAGCAGCCTGGACTACACAGATACGCAGTATTTT. This gives the protein CASSLDYTDTQYF.

The chain carries TRBV5-1 and TRBJ2-7; D not resolved. Per the germline V gene, CDR1 is SGHRS and CDR2 is YFSETQ. Trimming removed 0 bases at V and 3 bases at J, with 10 bases between. This CDR3 has 14 amino acids. The CDR3 sequence: CASSLDRESYEQYF. The DNA of the CDR3 is TGCGCCAGCAGCTTGGACCGCGAAAGCTACGAGCAGTACTTC.

The chain has TRBV6-6 and TRBJ1-5; D gene unclear. Germline assignment: CDR1 MNHNY and CDR2 SVGAGI (reference sequence). The germline V and J ends were trimmed by 0 bases and 2 bases, with 8 bases remaining between them. CDR3 length: 15 amino acids. CDR3 protein: CASSYSIGGNQPQHF. In DNA form, the CDR3 reads TGTGCCAGCAGTTACTCGATCGGGGGCAATCAGCCCCAGCATTTT.

The chain couples TRBV2 to TRBJ2-1, with TRBD2 identical over 9 bases. Germline trimming cut 7 bases from V and 16 bases from J; bases unmatched to any gene: 17. The CDR3 is 14 amino acids. Germline loops: CDR1 SNHLY, CDR2 FYNNEI. This chain's CDR3 is CASKGSATGTSLFF. In nucleotides, the CDR3 is TGTGCCAGCAAGGGGTCCGCTACCGGGACTAGCCTCTTCTTC.

The chain employs TRBV3-1 (or the pseudogene TRBV3-2) and TRBJ1-3; D not certain. CDR1 and CDR2 from the germline V gene are LGHDT and YNNKEL (reference sequence). The CDR3 sequence is 13 residues long. V lost 0 bases to trimming and J lost 6 bases, with 6 bases between them. The CDR3 loop reads CASSQDRENTIYF. Written as DNA, the CDR3 is TGTGCCAGCAGCCAAGATCGGGAAAACACCATATATTTT.

This clone was counted a few times. The rearrangement links TRBV21-1 to TRBJ2-7; the D call TRBD1 from the table was never checked on the DNA. TRBV21-1 represents a pseudogene. The CDR3 is made up of 15 amino acids. The CDR3: CASSPTSRAYNEQYF. CDR3 bases: TGTGCCAGCAGCCCGACCAGCAGGGCTTACAACGAGCAGTACTTC.

The chain combines TRBV5-1 with TRBJ1-2; the match to TRBD1 covers 7 bases. Trimming cost V 0 bases and J 2 bases; bases outside gene matches: 1. Germline CDR1 is SGHRS and CDR2 is YFSETQ. The CDR3 has 14 amino acids. The CDR3 loop is CASSLGGQNYGYTF. The CDR3 region has the DNA TGCGCCAGCAGCTTGGGGGGACAGAACTATGGCTACACCTTC.

The chain couples TRBV6-5 to TRBJ2-5, with TRBD1 as a possible D gene (5 bases). From germline, CDR1 is MNHEY and CDR2 SVGAGI. With 5 bases removed from V and 2 bases from J, the gap between germline ends came to 9 bases. There are 13 residues in the CDR3. DNA for the CDR3: TGTGCCAGCAGTCTACGACAGCAAGAGACCCAGTACTTC. Translated, it gives CASSLRQQETQYF.

The chain is built from TRBV6-5 and TRBJ1-2; no definite D call. V lost 2 bases to trimming and J lost 7 bases, with 14 bases between them. The length of the CDR3 is 14 residues. CDR1 is MNHEY, CDR2 SVGAGI, per germline. The CDR3 is CASSYSIDPRGYTF. CDR3 nucleotide sequence: TGTGCCAGCAGTTACAGCATCGACCCACGTGGCTACACCTTC.

This clone was seen only once. The chain has TRBV2 and TRBJ1-4; tentative D call: TRBD1 (5 bases). Germline V gene sequence: CDR1 SNHLY, CDR2 FYNNEI. The CDR3 extends over 16 amino acids. Trimming removed 4 bases from V and 7 bases from J, with 19 bases in between. The chain's CDR3 is CASSARTGAVGEKLFF. CDR3 bases: TGTGCCAGCAGTGCCAGAACTGGGGCGGTAGGTGAAAAACTGTTTTTT.

This chain connects TRBV27 to TRBJ2-3; D remains unclear. Per germline, CDR1 MNHEY and CDR2 SMNVEV (reference sequence). V lost 3 bases to trimming and J lost 2 bases, with 9 bases between them. The CDR3 runs to 14 residues. For the CDR3, the DNA is TGTGCCAGCAGTTTTTTCGCAAACACAGATACGCAGTATTTT. It encodes CASSFFANTDTQYF.

The chain joins TRBV9 to TRBJ1-1; no firm D call. Germline CDR1 is SGDLS and CDR2 is YYNGEE. The CDR3 totals 16 residues. The V gene lost 4 bases and the J gene lost 0 bases, with 16 bases spanning the gap. CDR3 protein: CASSLNHDGVNTEAFF. The CDR3 DNA sequence: TGTGCCAGCAGCCTCAATCATGATGGGGTGAACACTGAAGCTTTCTTT.

The chain couples TRBV5-1 to TRBJ2-3; TRBD2 might be the D (6 bases). The CDR3 extends over 17 amino acids. V shed 0 bases and J shed 4 bases, with 18 bases lying between them. Germline loops: CDR1 SGHRS, CDR2 YFSETQ. CDR3 nucleotide sequence: TGCGCCAGCAGCTTGGCCGGGACGGGGGTAGCACCAGATACGCAGTATTTT. Translating it yields CASSLAGTGVAPDTQYF.

The chain uses TRBV7-9 and TRBJ2-3; TRBD2 matches 11 bases. Germline CDR1 SEHNR, CDR2 FQNEAQ (reference sequence). V was pared by 5 bases and J by 3 bases, with 10 bases of the junction left unmatched. This CDR3 contains 17 residues. CDR3 nucleotides: TGTGCCAGCAGCCCAAGATGGACTAGCGGGCATACAGATACGCAGTATTTT. Its translation: CASSPRWTSGHTDTQYF.

The rearrangement uses TRBV28 and TRBJ1-5, with a tentative D call TRBD1 (6 bases). The germline CDR1 and CDR2 sequences are MDHEN and SYDVKM. The CDR3 consists of 17 residues. The CDR3 reads CASIGASGAYSNQPQHF. CDR3 in DNA: TGTGCGTCGATCGGCGCTTCAGGGGCTTATAGCAATCAGCCCCAGCATTTT.